A selection of T cell receptor beta chains follows, all from one sample in a study of ipilimumab plus nivolumab after autologous stem cell transplantation. TCRdb's copy holds only in-frame clones and misses some; the assay was immunoSEQ multiplex PCR. Of roughly 43,000 clones listed, approximately 90% are singletons. The specimen was PBMCs, collected in a trial of ipilimumab plus nivolumab as post-transplant consolidation. These receptors all come from a male donor with multiple myeloma. Both conserved end residues are part of each CDR3. The D gene is left open where the match is weak. Part of the rows lack a size; the others show once, few, many or a class for expanded clones.

>TRBD2|.|TRBV6-1|TRBJ2-3
CASSIAGEDTQYF
TGTGCCAGCAGTATAGCGGGAGAGGATACGCAGTATTTT
>.|once|TRBV10-1|TRBJ1-2
CASSHAFYGYTF
TGCGCCAGCAGTCATGCATTCTATGGCTACACCTTC
>TRBD1|.|TRBV12-5|TRBJ2-2
CASGLVVSTGSTGELFF
TGTGCTAGTGGTTTGGTAGTTTCGACAGGGTCAACCGGGGAGCTGTTTTTT
>.|few|TRBV5-1|TRBJ2-2
CASTRRTNTGELFF
TGCGCCAGCACCAGACGGACGAACACCGGGGAGCTGTTTTTT
>.|.|TRBV25-1|TRBJ1-6
CASRVGGGGSSPLHF
TGTGCCAGCAGAGTCGGGGGGGGAGGCAGTTCACCCCTCCACTTT
>.|.|TRBV7-8|TRBJ2-5
CASSLASGTQETQYF
TGTGCCAGCAGCCTCGCTTCAGGGACCCAAGAGACCCAGTACTTC
>.|.|TRBV7-2|TRBJ1-3
CASSSTGLSGNTIYF
TGTGCCAGCAGCTCCACGGGGCTCTCTGGAAACACCATATATTTT
>.|.|TRBV9|TRBJ1-3
CASSVYGSPGNTIYF
TGTGCCAGCAGCGTTTACGGGAGTCCTGGAAACACCATATATTTT
>.|.|TRBV5-1|TRBJ2-3
CASSAGDSTDTQYF
TGCGCCAGCAGCGCTGGGGATTCCACAGATACGCAGTATTTT
>TRBD2|.|TRBV10-3|TRBJ2-2
CAIRTSGLEAGELFF
TGTGCCATCCGGACTAGCGGGTTGGAGGCCGGGGAGCTGTTTTTT
>.|.|TRBV19|TRBJ1-2
CASSIDPPGHLYGYTF
TGTGCCAGTAGTATAGATCCCCCTGGACACCTCTATGGCTACACCTTC
>.|.|TRBV5-1|TRBJ1-3
CASSLDDSRTGNTIYF
TGCGCCAGCAGCTTGGATGACTCGAGGACTGGAAACACCATATATTTT
>TRBD1|.|TRBV28|TRBJ1-1
CASSLGDRALNTEAFF
TGTGCCAGCAGTTTGGGGGACAGGGCCTTGAACACTGAAGCTTTCTTT
>.|.|TRBV28|TRBJ2-6
CASRPRSGANVLTF
TGTGCCAGCAGGCCCCGCTCTGGGGCCAACGTCCTGACTTTC
>TRBD1|few|TRBV6-1|TRBJ1-3
CASSEFQGDTIYF
TGTGCCAGCAGTGAATTCCAGGGGGACACCATATATTTT
>.|few|TRBV27|TRBJ1-4
CASRLGEKLFF
TGTGCCAGCAGGCTCGGTGAAAAACTGTTTTTT
>.|.|TRBV18|TRBJ2-5
CASSPYDGNGETQYF
TGTGCCAGCTCACCATACGACGGCAACGGGGAGACCCAGTACTTC
>.|.|TRBV6-1|TRBJ2-3
CASSPRGDGTDTQYF
TGTGCCAGCAGTCCCCGAGGGGACGGCACAGATACGCAGTATTTT
>.|.|TRBV19|TRBJ2-3
CASSAQSTDTQYF
TGTGCCAGTAGTGCCCAGAGCACAGATACGCAGTATTTT
>.|.|TRBV11-2|TRBJ2-1
CASSLDGTEYNEQFF
TGTGCCAGCAGCTTAGATGGTACAGAGTACAATGAGCAGTTCTTC
>.|.|TRBV6-9|TRBJ1-2
CASTFGRDYGYTF
TGTGCCAGCACCTTCGGACGGGACTATGGCTACACCTTC
>.|.|TRBV19|TRBJ1-4
CASSPPSATNEKLFF
TGTGCCAGTAGCCCCCCCAGTGCAACTAATGAAAAACTGTTTTTT
>.|.|TRBV4-3|TRBJ1-5
CASSLSSEGPQPQHF
TGCGCCAGCAGCCTAAGTTCGGAGGGTCCCCAGCCCCAGCATTTT